These 27 T cell receptor beta chains share one sample of origin, sequenced in a study of beta chain features in type 1 diabetes. The antigens of these receptors remain unknown. All of the isolated RNA was reverse transcribed, so expressed TCRB transcripts were sequenced. Produced via immunoSEQ multiplex PCR; TCRdb's table is partial and in-frame only. The data show around 150,000 clones, 8.5% to 10% seen once. General study findings and limits: There was a moderate but significant shortening of TCRB CDR3s in all four CD4+ subsets of Type 1 diabetes patients.

Sample: central memory CD4+ T cells from blood. These receptors all stem from a woman aged 25 to 39 with type 1 diabetes.

Only a few counts were recorded for this clone. The chain recombines TRBV30 with TRBJ2-1; the D gene is possibly TRBD2 (5 bases). CDR1 and CDR2 from the germline V gene are GTSNPN and SVGIG (reference sequence). This CDR3 comprises 14 residues. Deletions cut 2 bases from V and 7 bases from J, with 15 bases between. The CDR3 DNA follows: TGTGCCTGGAGTATCAACCTAGCCACGAATGAGCAGTTCTTC. It specifies CAWSINLATNEQFF.

This clone was recorded many times. The chain recombines TRBV7-8 with TRBJ2-3; 7 nucleotides match TRBD2. The germline gives CDR1 SGHVS, CDR2 FQNEAQ. The CDR3 contains 17 residues. J lost 0 bases, V lost 1 base, and 7 bases had no gene match. The CDR3 nucleotides read TGTGCCAGCAGCTTAGTAGGAGCGGGATTTAGCACAGATACGCAGTATTTT. Translated: CASSLVGAGFSTDTQYF.

This clone was detected only a few times. One end of the junction varies from germline; a read error may be responsible. The chain employs TRBV2 and TRBJ2-1; 9 bases map to TRBD1. The CDR3 is 12 residues long. Germline V gene data show CDR1 as SNHLY and CDR2 as FYNNEI. The CDR3 here is CASSLPGTGPLF. CDR3 sequence (DNA): TGTGCCAGCAGTTTGCCAGGGACAGGGCCCCTCTTC.

This clone has a handful of counts. This chain joins TRBV6-1 and TRBJ1-4; D is ambiguous. The CDR3 spans 11 residues. V lost 0 bases, J lost 12 bases, and 5 bases lay in between. Germline CDR1 MNHNS, CDR2 SASEGT. CDR3 amino acids: CASSEARELFF. The CDR3 nucleotides read TGTGCCAGCAGTGAAGCCCGGGAACTGTTTTTT.

This clone was picked up a small number of times. The rearrangement links TRBV28 to TRBJ1-2, with D maybe TRBD1 (5 bases). Looked up from germline, CDR1 is MDHEN and CDR2 is SYDVKM. Trimming pared 3 bases from V and 6 bases from J, leaving 17 bases between. This CDR3 spans 15 amino acids. The CDR3 nucleotides read TGTGCCAGCAGTTTGGGGGGAGGGGAAGGGCATGGCTACACCTTC. Residues: CASSLGGGEGHGYTF.

The chain carries TRBV5-4 and TRBJ2-5; TRBD2 aligns across 8 bases. With V trimmed by 4 bases and J by 2 bases, 7 bases remained unmatched. The germline CDR1 and CDR2 sequences are SGHNT and YYREEE (reference sequence). The CDR3 spans 15 residues. CDR3 protein: CASSQNSGKQETQYF. The CDR3 nucleotides read TGTGCCAGCAGCCAGAATAGCGGGAAACAAGAGACCCAGTACTTC.

J is TRBJ1-2 and V is TRBV2; 7 bases are a match to TRBD1. J gave up 4 bases and V 6 bases, and 8 bases lay outside the gene matches. Germline-derived CDR1 and CDR2 are SNHLY and FYNNEI. The CDR3 length is 14 residues. The chain's CDR3 is CASRPQGRGYGYTF. The DNA of the CDR3 is TGTGCCAGCAGGCCACAGGGGCGGGGCTATGGCTACACCTTC.

This chain uses TRBV27 with TRBJ1-1; D perhaps matches TRBD1 (5 bases). This CDR3 region has 15 residues. V was clipped by 8 bases and J by 3 bases, with 19 bases between them. From germline, CDR1 is MNHEY and CDR2 SMNVEV (reference sequence). The DNA for the CDR3 is TGTGCCAGCCTTAGGGGCTCTGGGAGGGACACTGAAGCTTTCTTT. Translating gives CASLRGSGRDTEAFF.

The table lists this clone with a few counts. The J gene is TRBJ2-2, the V gene TRBV19; TRBD2 agrees at 9 bases. CDR1 and CDR2 from the germline V gene are LNHDA and SQIVND (reference sequence). This CDR3 comprises 13 residues. V lost 7 bases, J lost 6 bases, and 3 bases stayed unmatched. The CDR3: CASNSGRAGELFF. The CDR3, as DNA: TGTGCCAGTAATAGCGGGAGAGCCGGGGAGCTGTTTTTT.

This clone came up a few times. The chain has TRBV4-1 and TRBJ2-7; possible D gene TRBD1, 6 bases. Germline V lookup: CDR1 MGHRA, CDR2 YSYEKL. The CDR3 sequence is 17 residues long. V lost 0 bases, J lost 0 bases, and 15 bases lay in between. In DNA form, the CDR3 reads TGCGCCAGCAGCCAAGATAGGTCGACAGGAGACTCCTACGAGCAGTACTTC. This gives the protein CASSQDRSTGDSYEQYF.

The table lists this clone with a few counts. This chain joins TRBV29-1 and TRBJ2-3, with TRBD1 matching over 10 bases. The CDR3 has 13 residues. From germline, CDR1 is SQVTM and CDR2 ANQGSEA. Trimming took 4 bases from V and 4 from J; bases not matched to a gene: 2. CDR3 in DNA: TGCAGCGTTGGAGGACAGGGGGCAGATACGCAGTATTTT. Its translation is CSVGGQGADTQYF.

This clone was detected a few times. V and J are TRBV5-1 and TRBJ2-7, with 11 positions matching TRBD1. Germline CDR1 is SGHRS and CDR2 is YFSETQ. After removal of 5 bases from V and 3 bases from J, the junction contained 7 bases not matched to a gene. The CDR3 has 15 residues. In DNA, the CDR3 is TGCGCCAGCAGTTATTCCGGGACAGGGGGCTACGAGCAGTACTTC. Protein: CASSYSGTGGYEQYF.

This clone was counted a few times. The chain links TRBV21-1 to TRBJ1-1; the D call of TRBD1 is as the table states it, not checked on the DNA. TRBV21-1 is a listed pseudogene. This CDR3 has 15 residues. The CDR3 sequence: CASSKEDRVKSEAFF. CDR3 DNA: TGTGCCAGCAGCAAAGAGGACAGGGTAAAGTCTGAAGCTTTCTTT.

CDR3 amino acids: CASSLGGRGQETQYF. The CDR3 DNA sequence: TGCGCCAGCAGCTTGGGAGGACGGGGGCAAGAGACCCAGTACTTC. The chain recombines TRBV5-1 with TRBJ2-5; TRBD2 might be the D (6 bases). Trimming shortened V by 0 bases and J by 2 bases, and 11 bases separated the two germline ends. Germline CDR1 reads SGHRS; CDR2 reads YFSETQ. This CDR3 comprises 15 residues.

Only a few counts were recorded for this clone. V gene TRBV7-9 combines with J gene TRBJ2-5; tentative D call: TRBD1 (5 bases). The V and J ends lost 5 bases and 5 bases respectively, with 18 bases between them. Germline loops: CDR1 SEHNR, CDR2 FQNEAQ (reference sequence). This CDR3 region has 15 residues. Written as DNA, the CDR3 is TGTGCCAGCAGCCTCCGCAGGGATGCGTGGGAGACCCAGTACTTC. Its translation is CASSLRRDAWETQYF. Filled out from reference TRBV7-9 and TRBJ2-5, the complete variable domain reads DTGVSQNPRHKITKRGQNVTFRCDPISEHNRLYWYRQTLGQGPEFLTYFQNEAQLEKSRLLSDRFSAERPKGSFSTLEIQRTEQGDSAMYLCASSLRRDAWETQYFGPGTRLLVL.

The V and J genes are TRBV25-1 and TRBJ2-7; D may be TRBD2 (6 bases). Germline-derived CDR1 and CDR2 are MGHDK and SYGVNS. There are 15 residues in the CDR3. Trimming left V 6 bases short and J 0 bases short, with 15 bases between. The CDR3 region has the DNA TGTGCCAGCAGCCCGCGGGTAGCGGACTCCTACGAGCAGTACTTC. It is translated as CASSPRVADSYEQYF.

There are many counts of this clone. The chain employs TRBV7-2 and TRBJ1-5; D possibly corresponds to TRBD1 (5 bases). This CDR3 has 16 residues. Trimming removed 5 bases from V and 4 bases from J, with 18 bases in between. CDR1 and CDR2 (germline): SGHTA, FQGNSA. The CDR3 region is CASSPENRNLNQPQHF. The CDR3 DNA reads TGTGCCAGCAGCCCGGAGAACAGGAACCTGAATCAGCCCCAGCATTTT. Combining the CDR3 with reference TRBV7-2 and TRBJ1-5 gives the whole variable domain GAGVSQSPSNKVTEKGKDVELRCDPISGHTALYWYRQSLGQGLEFLIYFQGNSAPDKSGLPSDRFSAERTGGSVSTLTIQRTQQEDSAVYLCASSPENRNLNQPQHFGDGTRLSIL.

The chain has TRBV6-1 and TRBJ2-3; TRBD2 agrees at 10 bases. Trimming at V came to 6 bases and at J to 2 bases, leaving 5 bases not matched to a gene. This CDR3 comprises 15 residues. Germline V CDR1 and CDR2: MNHNS, SASEGT. The CDR3 sequence: CASRGLAIFTDTQYF. In nucleotides, the CDR3 is TGTGCCAGCAGGGGACTAGCGATTTTCACAGATACGCAGTATTTT.

The J gene is TRBJ1-5, the V gene TRBV6-5; D uncertain. The CDR3 has 15 residues. The ends were cut back, 6 bases at V and 0 bases at J, with 12 bases in the middle. Germline V gene lookup returns CDR1 MNHEY and CDR2 SVGAGI. The CDR3: CASRAGGYSNQPQHF. The CDR3 bases are TGTGCCAGCAGGGCCGGCGGTTATAGCAATCAGCCCCAGCATTTT.

The CDR3 nucleotides are TGTGCCAGCAGCAAGGGACAGGGTAACTACGAGCAGTACTTC. Its translation is CASSKGQGNYEQYF. The gene calls are TRBV5-6 and TRBJ2-7; TRBD1 agrees at 9 bases. V lost 4 bases to trimming and J lost 3 bases; unmatched junction nucleotides: 5. CDR3 size: 14 residues. Germline V gene data show CDR1 as SGHDT and CDR2 as YYEEEE.

This clone was counted a few times. The CDR3 nucleotides read TGCGCCAGCAGCTTGGGCTCACTAGCGGCACAGTTCTTC. As protein: CASSLGSLAAQFF. The V gene is TRBV5-1, the J gene TRBJ2-1; 8 bases map to TRBD2. This CDR3 is 13 amino acids long. Germline CDR1 is SGHRS and CDR2 is YFSETQ. V lost 0 bases, J lost 13 bases, and 6 bases stayed unmatched.

This clone was observed a handful of times. J is TRBJ1-2 and V is TRBV6-5, with a tentative D call TRBD1 (6 bases). Trimming shortened V by 6 bases and J by 4 bases, and 15 bases separated the two germline ends. Germline-derived CDR1 and CDR2 are MNHEY and SVGAGI. This CDR3 is 14 amino acids long. CDR3 coding DNA: TGTGCCAGCAGGGACCCAGGGGTGGCCTATGGCTACACCTTC. The encoded protein is CASRDPGVAYGYTF.

There are many counts of this clone. The V gene is TRBV4-1, the J gene TRBJ1-1, with unresolved D. The V end was cut by 1 base, the J end by 2 bases, with 11 bases between. From germline, CDR1 is MGHRA and CDR2 YSYEKL. This CDR3 contains 15 residues. The DNA of the CDR3 is TGCGCCAGCAGCCAAGGACTGGGTATTAACACTGAAGCTTTCTTT. Protein sequence: CASSQGLGINTEAFF.

This clone was counted a few times. This chain joins TRBV5-4 and TRBJ2-3; a possible D gene is TRBD2 (5 bases). The germline CDR1 and CDR2 sequences are SGHNT and YYREEE (reference sequence). The CDR3 has 15 residues. The V gene lost 1 base and the J gene lost 6 bases, with 15 bases spanning the gap. CDR3 residues: CASSLFSGLGDTQYF. CDR3 sequence (DNA): TGTGCCAGCAGCTTGTTCTCGGGGTTGGGGGATACGCAGTATTTT.

The chain joins TRBV6-5 to TRBJ2-7, with TRBD2 identical over 8 bases. After removal of 2 bases from V and 3 bases from J, the junction contained 9 bases not matched to a gene. This CDR3 contains 16 residues. The V gene's germline CDR1 is MNHEY and CDR2 SVGAGI. In nucleotides, the CDR3 is TGTGCCAGCAGTTACGTCGGCCGTAGCGGGAACTACGAGCAGTACTTC. Encoded protein: CASSYVGRSGNYEQYF.

This clone was counted between two and nine times. This rearrangement joins TRBV18 to TRBJ2-3, with D perhaps matching TRBD2 (6 bases). Per the germline V gene, CDR1 is KGHSH and CDR2 is LQKENI. The CDR3 covers 14 residues. Between the trimmed V and J ends, which lost 3 bases and 4 bases, there was a span of 11 bases. The CDR3 DNA sequence: TGTGCCAGCTCACCGCCGGGGGTACCAGATACGCAGTATTTT. It codes for CASSPPGVPDTQYF.

This clone was detected only a few times. This chain connects TRBV28 to TRBJ1-1, with a weak D call TRBD1 (6 bases). Germline CDR1 MDHEN, CDR2 SYDVKM. CDR3 length equals 11 residues. V lost 7 bases, J lost 9 bases, and 12 bases lay in between. The CDR3 loop reads CASTRGGKAFF. In DNA form, the CDR3 reads TGTGCCAGCACCAGGGGAGGGAAAGCTTTCTTT.